These 14 T cell receptor beta chains were all obtained from the same sample, sequenced in a study of blood T cell repertoires in COVID-19. Measured with immunoSEQ multiplex PCR; TCRdb has only the in-frame clones, and not every one. The profile shows about 59,000 clones, approximately 79% of them singletons. The sample consisted of peripheral blood. Receptors were obtained from a man in his 60s with acute or convalescent COVID-19.

The chain recombines TRBV6-4 with TRBJ2-3; D gene unclear. Germline lookup yields CDR1 MRHNA and CDR2 SNTAGT. The V and J ends lost 2 bases and 5 bases respectively, with 5 bases between them. The CDR3 sequence is 12 residues long. For the CDR3, the DNA is TGTGCCAGCAGTGACCTCGGAGATACGCAGTATTTT. Amino acids: CASSDLGDTQYF.

For the CDR3, the DNA is TGCAGCGTTGTCAAAGGGGGTCGGTATGGCTACACCTTC. It translates to CSVVKGGRYGYTF. The chain combines TRBV29-1 with TRBJ1-2; D might be TRBD1 (6 bases). The CDR3 totals 13 residues. V was shortened by 4 bases and J by 5 bases, with 14 bases between the two germline ends. The germline V gene has CDR1 SQVTM and CDR2 ANQGSEA.

This clone has a handful of counts. The gene calls are TRBV5-1 and TRBJ2-7; 11 bases are shared with TRBD2. Germline assignment: CDR1 SGHRS and CDR2 YFSETQ. V lost 2 bases, J lost 2 bases, and 6 bases stayed unmatched. The CDR3 length is 16 residues. The CDR3 DNA reads TGCGCCAGCAGCTTAGACCTAGCGGGAGGTGCCTACGAGCAGTACTTC. Protein product: CASSLDLAGGAYEQYF. Filled out from reference TRBV5-1 and TRBJ2-7, the complete variable domain reads KAGVTQTPRYLIKTRGQQVTLSCSPISGHRSVSWYQQTPGQGLQFLFEYFSETQRNKGNFPGRFSGRQFSNSRSEMNVSTLELGDSALYLCASSLDLAGGAYEQYFGPGTRLTVT.

V gene TRBV5-5 combines with J gene TRBJ1-2, with TRBD1 matching over 7 bases. CDR1 is SGHKS, CDR2 YYEKEE, per germline (reference sequence). Trimming took 4 bases from V and 8 from J; bases not matched to a gene: 11. CDR3 length equals 14 residues. The CDR3 spells CASSLIRQGYGYTF. CDR3 DNA: TGTGCCAGCAGCCTCATCAGACAGGGCTACGGCTACACCTTC.

On this clone itself: Other DNA sequences of this sample code for an identical CDR3. The chain joins TRBV28 to TRBJ2-7, with 8 nucleotides matching TRBD1. The CDR3 has 14 residues. CDR1 and CDR2 (germline): MDHEN, SYDVKM. Trimming at V came to 5 bases and at J to 2 bases, leaving 5 bases not matched to a gene. CDR3 sequence: CASSLARGPYEQYF. The CDR3 DNA reads as TGTGCCAGCAGTCTTGCCAGGGGGCCCTACGAGCAGTACTTC.

The chain couples TRBV5-1 to TRBJ2-3; a possible D gene is TRBD2 (6 bases). V lost 5 bases to trimming and J lost 1 base, with 17 bases between them. Germline V gene lookup returns CDR1 SGHRS and CDR2 YFSETQ. The CDR3 extends over 16 amino acids. CDR3 sequence reads: CASSPGVDSGTDTQYF. CDR3 bases: TGCGCCAGCAGTCCGGGGGTGGACTCCGGCACAGATACGCAGTATTTT.

This CDR3 is CASSVLLAAGSGELFF. CDR3 sequence (DNA): TGCGCCAGCAGCGTCCTTCTGGCAGCGGGAAGCGGGGAGCTGTTTTTT. The chain employs TRBV5-1 and TRBJ2-2; TRBD2 matches at 7 bases. The CDR3 is 16 amino acids. V shed 4 bases and J 7 bases; nucleotides not matched to a gene: 13. Germline loops: CDR1 SGHRS, CDR2 YFSETQ.

The chain uses TRBV2 and TRBJ1-6; 8 bases align to TRBD1. CDR1 SNHLY and CDR2 FYNNEI come from the germline V gene. The CDR3 consists of 14 residues. V shed 6 bases and J 9 bases; nucleotides not matched to a gene: 7. CDR3 coding DNA: TGTGCCAGCAGGGGTGGGACAGGAGGTTCACCCCTCCACTTT. As protein: CASRGGTGGSPLHF.

The rearrangement joins TRBV11-2 to TRBJ2-2, with 12 bases that match TRBD2. CDR1 and CDR2 from the germline V gene are SGHAT and FQNNGV. The CDR3 runs 16 residues. V shed 4 bases and J 5 bases; nucleotides not matched to a gene: 5. DNA of the CDR3: TGTGCCAGCAGCTCCGCTGGGACTAGCGGGACCGGGGAGCTGTTTTTT. It is translated as CASSSAGTSGTGELFF. The entire variable domain, with the rest obtained from reference TRBV11-2 and TRBJ2-2, is as follows: EAGVAQSPRYKIIEKRQSVAFWCNPISGHATLYWYQQILGQGPKLLIQFQNNGVVDDSQLPKDRFSAERLKGVDSTLKIQPAKLEDSAVYLCASSSAGTSGTGELFFGEGSRLTVL.

The chain has TRBV28 and TRBJ2-1; no reliable D call. This CDR3 is built from 15 residues. V lost 10 bases and J lost 0, with 16 bases in between. Germline V gene sequence: CDR1 MDHEN, CDR2 SYDVKM. CDR3 nucleotide sequence: TGTGCCACCTCTAGAGTGGCGAGCTCCTACAATGAGCAGTTCTTC. This encodes CATSRVASSYNEQFF.

Here the CDR3 DNA reads TGTGCCAGCACCGGGAGGGCGGGAGAAGATACGCAGTATTTT. Translated: CASTGRAGEDTQYF. The chain is built from TRBV6-6 and TRBJ2-3, with 8 bases aligning to TRBD2. Germline CDR1 and CDR2: MNHNY and SVGAGI (reference sequence). V was clipped by 7 bases and J by 5 bases; unmatched bases: 8. This CDR3 contains 14 residues.

The chain recombines TRBV24-1 with TRBJ1-2; D unclear. With 4 bases removed from V and 5 bases from J, the gap between germline ends came to 13 bases. Germline V gene data show CDR1 as KGHDR and CDR2 as SFDVKD. The CDR3 sequence is 14 residues long. CDR3 sequence (DNA): TGTGCCACCAGTGACCCGTGGACTTCTTATGGCTACACCTTC. This gives the protein CATSDPWTSYGYTF.

This clone was detected only once. The rearrangement links TRBV18 to TRBJ2-2, with 9 bases identical to TRBD1. Germline trimming cut 3 bases from V and 0 bases from J; bases unmatched to any gene: 2. The CDR3 consists of 16 residues. Per germline, CDR1 KGHSH and CDR2 LQKENI. CDR3 DNA sequence: TGTGCCAGCTCACCCCGGACAGGGGCGAACACCGGGGAGCTGTTTTTT. This translates into CASSPRTGANTGELFF.

The CDR3 sequence is CASNDYRDTLLGEQYF. The CDR3 DNA is TGTGCCAGCAACGACTACCGGGACACCTTACTGGGCGAGCAGTACTTC. The chain is built from TRBV7-8 and TRBJ2-7; D might be TRBD1 (6 bases). CDR3 length equals 16 residues. The V end lost 7 bases, the J end lost 6 bases, and 25 bases lay between the germline ends. Germline V gene data show CDR1 as SGHVS and CDR2 as FQNEAQ.